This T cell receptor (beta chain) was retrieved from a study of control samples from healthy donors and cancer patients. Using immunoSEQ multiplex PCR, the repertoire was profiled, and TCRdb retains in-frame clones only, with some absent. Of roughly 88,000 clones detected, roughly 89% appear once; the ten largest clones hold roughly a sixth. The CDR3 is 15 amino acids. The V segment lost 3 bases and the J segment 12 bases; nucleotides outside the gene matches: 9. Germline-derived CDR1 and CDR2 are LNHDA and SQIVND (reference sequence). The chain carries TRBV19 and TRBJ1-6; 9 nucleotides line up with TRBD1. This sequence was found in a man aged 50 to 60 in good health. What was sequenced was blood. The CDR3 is CASSIPTGGSEPLHF. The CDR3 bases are TGTGCCAGTAGTATCCCGACAGGGGGATCAGAACCCCTCCACTTT.